The 2 T cell receptor beta chains listed next were all sequenced from one sample in a study. TCRdb re-derived calls from the 5' RACE reads in MiXCR, one entry per CDR3 protein. In the table there are 50,000 to 75,000 distinct CDR3 sequences, around a fifth of which are singletons. The sample consisted of memory CD4+ T cells sorted from a lymph node. The sample's subset: memory CD4+ T cells, CD4+CD45RO+CD25-. These receptors were obtained from a female donor with breast cancer.

The chain is built from TRBV11-3 and TRBJ2-5, with D unresolved. Between the trimmed V and J ends, which lost 3 bases and 4 bases, there was a span of 3 bases. The CDR3 runs 11 residues. CDR1 SGHNT and CDR2 YENEEA come from the germline V gene. The chain's CDR3 is CASSFGETQYF. The CDR3 bases are TGTGCCAGCAGCTTTGGAGAGACCCAGTACTTC.

The rearrangement uses TRBV18 and TRBJ2-1; maybe TRBD2 (5 bases). CDR3 length: 13 amino acids. The ends were cut back, 8 bases at V and 6 bases at J, with 14 bases in the middle. CDR1 is KGHSH, CDR2 LQKENI, per germline. The CDR3 sequence is CASEGANSNEQFF. Here the CDR3 DNA reads TGTGCCAGCGAGGGTGCGAATTCCAATGAGCAGTTCTTC. The entire variable domain, with the rest obtained from reference TRBV18 and TRBJ2-1, is as follows: NAGVMQNPRHLVRRRGQEARLRCSPMKGHSHVYWYRQLPEEGLKFMVYLQKENIIDESGMPKERFSAEFPKEGPSILRIQQVVRGDSAAYFCASEGANSNEQFFGPGTRLTVL.